This paragraph reports one T cell receptor (beta chain). The authors made TCR cDNA by 5'RACE template switching, adding a universal primer site and UMIs. TCRdb analysed the 5' RACE reads with MiXCR anew, one entry per CDR3 protein. The sample yields 200,000 to 250,000 distinct CDR3 sequences, 6.9% seen once. The entry originates in a study of T cells after yellow fever vaccination. This CDR3 is built from 18 residues. The germline V gene encodes CDR1 SGHTA and CDR2 FQGNSA. The V gene end was trimmed by 0 bases and the J gene end by 0 bases; junction bases not matched to a gene: 6. The chain uses TRBV7-2 and TRBJ1-3; TRBD1 agrees at 9 bases. This material consisted of CD4+ T cells sorted from PBMCs, taken 15 days after the yellow fever booster vaccination. The source is a young man who received the YFV17D yellow fever vaccine. The CDR3 is CASSLAGTGPRSGNTIYF. Here the CDR3 DNA reads TGTGCCAGCAGCTTAGCCGGGACAGGGCCCCGCTCTGGAAACACCATATATTTT.